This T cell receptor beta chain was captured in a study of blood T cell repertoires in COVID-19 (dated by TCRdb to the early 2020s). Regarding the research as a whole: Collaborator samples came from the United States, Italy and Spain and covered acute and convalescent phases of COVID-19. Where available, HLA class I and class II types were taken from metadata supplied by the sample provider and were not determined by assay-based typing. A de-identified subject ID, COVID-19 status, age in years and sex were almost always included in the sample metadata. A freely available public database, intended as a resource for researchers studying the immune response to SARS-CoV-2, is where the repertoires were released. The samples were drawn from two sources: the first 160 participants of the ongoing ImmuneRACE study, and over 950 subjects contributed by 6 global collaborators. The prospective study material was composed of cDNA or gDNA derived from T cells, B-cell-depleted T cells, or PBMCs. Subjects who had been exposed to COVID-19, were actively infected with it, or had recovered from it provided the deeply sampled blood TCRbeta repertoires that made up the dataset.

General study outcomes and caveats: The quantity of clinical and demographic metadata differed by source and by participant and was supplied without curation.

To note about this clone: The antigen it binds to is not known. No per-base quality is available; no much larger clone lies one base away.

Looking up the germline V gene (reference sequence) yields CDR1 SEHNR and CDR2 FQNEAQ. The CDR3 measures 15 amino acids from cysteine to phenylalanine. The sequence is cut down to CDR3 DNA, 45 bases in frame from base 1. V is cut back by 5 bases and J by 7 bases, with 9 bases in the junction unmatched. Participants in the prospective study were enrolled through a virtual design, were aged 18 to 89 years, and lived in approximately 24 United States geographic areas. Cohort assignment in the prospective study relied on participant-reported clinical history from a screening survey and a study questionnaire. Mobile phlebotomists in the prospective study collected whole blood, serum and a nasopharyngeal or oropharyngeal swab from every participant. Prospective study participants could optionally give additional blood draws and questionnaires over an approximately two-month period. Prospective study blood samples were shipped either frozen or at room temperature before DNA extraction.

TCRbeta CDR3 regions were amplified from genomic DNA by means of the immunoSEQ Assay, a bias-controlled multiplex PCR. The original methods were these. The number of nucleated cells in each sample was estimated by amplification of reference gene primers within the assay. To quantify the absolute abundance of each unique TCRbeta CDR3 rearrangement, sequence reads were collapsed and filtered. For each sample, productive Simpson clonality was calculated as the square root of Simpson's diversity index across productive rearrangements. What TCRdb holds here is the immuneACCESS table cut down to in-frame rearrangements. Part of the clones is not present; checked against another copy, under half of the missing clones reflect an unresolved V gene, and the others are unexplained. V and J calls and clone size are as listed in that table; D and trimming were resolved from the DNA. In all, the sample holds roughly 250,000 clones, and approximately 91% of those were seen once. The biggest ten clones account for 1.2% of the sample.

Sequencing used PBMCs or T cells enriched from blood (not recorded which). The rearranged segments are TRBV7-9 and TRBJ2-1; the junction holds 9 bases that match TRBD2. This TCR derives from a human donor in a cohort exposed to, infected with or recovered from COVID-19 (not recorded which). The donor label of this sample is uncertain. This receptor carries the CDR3 CASSVAGGPTNEQFF. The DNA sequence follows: TGTGCCAGCAGCGTGGCGGGGGGGCCAACTAATGAGCAGTTCTTC. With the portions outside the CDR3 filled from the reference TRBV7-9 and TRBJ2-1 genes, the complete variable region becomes DTGVSQNPRHKITKRGQNVTFRCDPISEHNRLYWYRQTLGQGPEFLTYFQNEAQLEKSRLLSDRFSAERPKGSFSTLEIQRTEQGDSAMYLCASSVAGGPTNEQFFGPGTRLTVL.